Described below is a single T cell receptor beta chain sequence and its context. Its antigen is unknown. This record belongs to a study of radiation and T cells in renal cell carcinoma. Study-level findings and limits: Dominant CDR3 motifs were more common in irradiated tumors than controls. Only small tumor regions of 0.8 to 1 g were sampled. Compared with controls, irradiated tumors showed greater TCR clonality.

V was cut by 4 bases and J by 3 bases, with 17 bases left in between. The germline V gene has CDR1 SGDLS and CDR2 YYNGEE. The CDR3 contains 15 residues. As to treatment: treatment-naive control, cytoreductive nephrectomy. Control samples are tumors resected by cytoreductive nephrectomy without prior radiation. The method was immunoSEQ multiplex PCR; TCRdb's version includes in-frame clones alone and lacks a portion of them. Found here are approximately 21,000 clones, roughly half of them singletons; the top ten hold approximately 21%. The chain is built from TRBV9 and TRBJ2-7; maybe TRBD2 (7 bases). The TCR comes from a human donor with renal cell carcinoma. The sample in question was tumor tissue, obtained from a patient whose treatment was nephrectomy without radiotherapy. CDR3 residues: CASSPRGGISYEQYF. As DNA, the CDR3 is TGTGCCAGCAGCCCAAGGGGGGGGATCAGCTACGAGCAGTACTTC.